Presented here are 27 T cell receptor beta chains from one specimen sequenced in a study of T cells expressing NK-cell markers. TCRdb reworked the 5' RACE reads into one entry per CDR3 protein, no DNA. The table for this sample gives some 600,000 distinct CDR3 sequences. The sequencing sample was made of blood T cells: a sorted CD56 or NKG2C T cell subset, CD4+ or CD8+ T cells, or bulk PBMC T cells (not recorded which). These receptors were obtained from a man between 18 and 29 years old in good health.

This chain uses TRBV5-5 with TRBJ1-4; no DNA is available, so the TRBD1 call from TCRdb remains unchecked. Per the germline V gene, CDR1 is SGHKS and CDR2 is YYEKEE (reference sequence). The length of the CDR3 is 15 residues. CDR3 region: CASSTGTPYNEKLFF.

The rearrangement links TRBV7-8 to TRBJ1-2. This CDR3 has 15 amino acids. The germline V gene encodes CDR1 SGHVS and CDR2 FQNEAQ. CDR3 amino acids: CASSSRFGLIYGYTF.

The J gene is TRBJ2-1, the V gene TRBV11-2; as DNA is missing, the TRBD2 call by TCRdb cannot be tested. This CDR3 is 16 amino acids long. The V gene's germline CDR1 is SGHAT and CDR2 FQNNGV. The CDR3 loop is CASSLGLLALYNEQFF.

The chain recombines TRBV7-6 with TRBJ2-2; absent DNA, TCRdb's TRBD2 call cannot be checked. Per the germline V gene, CDR1 is SGHVS and CDR2 is FNYEAQ. The CDR3 extends over 13 amino acids. CDR3 protein: CASSAGLSRELFF.

The rearrangement joins TRBV11-2 to TRBJ2-5; TCRdb's D gene call, TRBD1, goes unchecked for lack of DNA. The V gene's germline CDR1 is SGHAT and CDR2 FQNNGV. CDR3 size: 13 residues. The CDR3 sequence: CASSRDHGETQYF.

CDR3 in amino acids: CATRSVDAYNEQFF. The chain carries TRBV6-1 and TRBJ2-1; the TRBD1 assignment by TCRdb is unverifiable without DNA. This CDR3 is 14 amino acids long. Germline loops: CDR1 MNHNS, CDR2 SASEGT.

The rearrangement links TRBV7-8 to TRBJ1-5. The CDR3 is made up of 15 amino acids. Germline CDR1 SGHVS, CDR2 FQNEAQ. The CDR3 spells CASSSRLGSNQPQHF.

The chain combines TRBV9 with TRBJ2-1. CDR1 is SGDLS, CDR2 YYNGEE, per germline. The CDR3 contains 15 residues. This CDR3 is CASRKGGSGYNEQFF.

The rearrangement uses TRBV2 and TRBJ2-7; TCRdb proposes TRBD2, but this gene call is untestable without DNA. CDR3 length equals 15 residues. Germline V lookup: CDR1 SNHLY, CDR2 FYNNEI. The CDR3 is CASSPLAGGFYEQYF.

The chain links TRBV24-1 to TRBJ2-3; TCRdb's D gene call, TRBD2, goes unchecked for lack of DNA. Germline V lookup: CDR1 KGHDR, CDR2 SFDVKD. The CDR3 totals 18 residues. CDR3 protein: CATPGTGAGGPLTDTQYF.

The chain has TRBV2 and TRBJ1-6. This CDR3 spans 13 amino acids. Germline lookup yields CDR1 SNHLY and CDR2 FYNNEI. The CDR3 is CASEEGSGSPLHF.

The chain recombines TRBV10-3 with TRBJ2-7; the D gene TCRdb calls, TRBD1, cannot be checked with no DNA. Germline-derived CDR1 and CDR2 are ENHRY and SYGVKD. The CDR3 is 11 amino acids. This chain's CDR3 is CAISSRDRSIF.

This chain uses TRBV12-3 or TRBV12-4 with TRBJ2-5; TCRdb picks TRBD1, but there is no DNA to check that call. The CDR3 is made up of 13 amino acids. The CDR3 protein is CASSHPPQETQYF.

The rearrangement joins TRBV7-3 to TRBJ2-2; TCRdb's D call, TRBD2, is unchecked because there is no DNA. This CDR3 region has 14 residues. The germline gives CDR1 SGHTA, CDR2 FQGTGA. CDR3 region: CASSLIGGFRELFF. Using reference TRBV7-3 and TRBJ2-2 for the parts outside the CDR3, the full variable domain is GAGVSQTPSNKVTEKGKYVELRCDPISGHTALYWYRQSLGQGPEFLIYFQGTGAADDSGLPNDRFFAVRPEGSVSTLKIQRTERGDSAVYLCASSLIGGFRELFFGEGSRLTVL.

The genes are TRBV5-1 and TRBJ2-5; TCRdb's assignment of TRBD2 cannot be checked, as there is no DNA. There are 16 residues in the CDR3. Germline CDR1 is SGHRS and CDR2 is YFSETQ. This chain's CDR3 is CASSLLLAGGQETQYF. Based on the CDR3 plus reference TRBV5-1 and TRBJ2-5, the full variable domain is KAGVTQTPRYLIKTRGQQVTLSCSPISGHRSVSWYQQTPGQGLQFLFEYFSETQRNKGNFPGRFSGRQFSNSRSEMNVSTLELGDSALYLCASSLLLAGGQETQYFGPGTRLLVL.

V usage is TRBV20-1 and J usage is TRBJ2-1; without DNA, the TCRdb call of TRBD2 cannot be checked. Per germline, CDR1 DFQATT and CDR2 SNEGSKA (reference sequence). The CDR3 spans 13 residues. The CDR3 loop reads CSAGGGFSHEQFF.

The chain couples TRBV19 to TRBJ2-5; TCRdb gives TRBD2 as the D gene, but with no DNA this cannot be confirmed. Germline loops: CDR1 LNHDA, CDR2 SQIVND (reference sequence). The CDR3 is 14 residues long. CDR3 protein: CASKPSGRGETQYF.

This sequence joins TRBV3-1 and TRBJ2-3; the TCRdb call, TRBD2, lacks DNA for checking. This CDR3 contains 21 residues. Germline V CDR1 and CDR2: LGHDT, YNNKEL (reference sequence). The CDR3 reads CASSLHRSSGLASTSTDTQYF.

The chain carries TRBV21-1 and TRBJ2-7; the TCRdb D gene call, TRBD1, has no DNA to confirm it. TRBV21-1 has pseudogene status. The CDR3 spans 17 residues. CDR3 loop: CASSRALTGTGGYEQYF.

The chain is built from TRBV20-1 and TRBJ2-1; TCRdb's D call, TRBD2, is unchecked because there is no DNA. Germline loops: CDR1 DFQATT, CDR2 SNEGSKA (reference sequence). CDR3 length: 15 residues. This CDR3 reads CSARRTSGTYNEQFF.

This rearrangement joins TRBV11-3 to TRBJ2-1; TCRdb indicates TRBD2, and absent DNA this call remains unverified. The CDR3 extends over 16 amino acids. The V gene's germline CDR1 is SGHNT and CDR2 YENEEA. This CDR3 reads CASSLGETSGYNEQFF.

This CDR3 is CASSYSPGRHNEQFF. V and J are TRBV6-5 and TRBJ2-1; TCRdb gives TRBD2 as the D gene, but with no DNA this cannot be confirmed. The CDR3 runs 15 residues. Germline CDR1 is MNHEY and CDR2 is SVGAGI.

This chain's CDR3 is CATSDSEGYNEQFF. The chain uses TRBV24-1 and TRBJ2-1; TCRdb designates TRBD2, a call that cannot be tested without DNA. The CDR3 is 14 residues long. Per the germline V gene, CDR1 is KGHDR and CDR2 is SFDVKD.

The chain links TRBV6-5 to TRBJ2-6; no DNA is available, so the TRBD1 call from TCRdb remains unchecked. The CDR3 is 18 amino acids. The V gene's germline CDR1 is MNHEY and CDR2 SVGAGI. The CDR3 sequence is CASSYLGQDFSGANVLTF.

The chain employs TRBV5-1 and TRBJ2-3; with no DNA, the TCRdb D assignment of TRBD2 cannot be verified. The V gene's germline CDR1 is SGHRS and CDR2 YFSETQ. The CDR3 runs to 19 residues. CDR3: CASSLEDSFSGLFTDTQYF.

This sequence joins TRBV7-2 and TRBJ2-1. This CDR3 is 11 amino acids long. Germline V gene data show CDR1 as SGHTA and CDR2 as FQGNSA. The CDR3 here is CASSLAGNEFF.

This rearrangement joins TRBV12-3 or TRBV12-4 to TRBJ1-3; the D call of TRBD1 rests on TCRdb alone, since no DNA is present to check it. The CDR3 covers 17 residues. The CDR3 here is CASSFNPGQISGNTIYF.